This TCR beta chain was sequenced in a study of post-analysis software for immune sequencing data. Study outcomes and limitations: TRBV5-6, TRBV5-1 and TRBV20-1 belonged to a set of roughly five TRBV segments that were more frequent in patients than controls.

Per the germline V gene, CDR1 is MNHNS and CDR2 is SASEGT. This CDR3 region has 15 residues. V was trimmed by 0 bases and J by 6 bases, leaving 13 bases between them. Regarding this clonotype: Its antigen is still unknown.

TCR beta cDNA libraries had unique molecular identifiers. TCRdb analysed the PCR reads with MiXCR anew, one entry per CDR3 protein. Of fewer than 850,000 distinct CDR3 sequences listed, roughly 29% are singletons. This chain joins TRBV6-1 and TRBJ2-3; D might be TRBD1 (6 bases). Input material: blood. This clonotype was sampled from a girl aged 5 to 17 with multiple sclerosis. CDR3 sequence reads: CASSEARGVADTQYF. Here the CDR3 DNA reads TGTGCCAGCAGTGAAGCCAGGGGCGTGGCCGATACGCAGTATTTT.